What follows are 22 T cell receptor beta chains derived from one specimen sequenced in a study of CD8+CD57+ T cells in acquired aplastic anemia. Researchers used genomic DNA as the template to profile TCR beta VDJ and CDR3. TCRdb re-analysed the reads in MiXCR, keeping a single row per CDR3 protein. The sample includes roughly 220,000 distinct CDR3 sequences, 60% to 80% of them seen just once. For sequencing, patients were chosen who had shown expansion of CD8+CD57+ cells by flow cytometry. Sequencing was performed on sorted CD4+, CD8+, or CD8+CD57+ T cells (not recorded which) from PBMCs. These receptors were obtained from a human donor with aplastic anemia.

The CDR3 sequence is CATSRGGTGPQETQYF. The CDR3 nucleotides read TGTGCCACCAGCAGAGGCGGGACAGGGCCACAAGAGACCCAGTACTTC. V is TRBV15 and J is TRBJ2-5, with TRBD1 identical over 9 bases. This CDR3 has 16 residues. Germline V gives CDR1 LNHNV, CDR2 YYDKDF (reference sequence). The V segment lost 1 base and the J segment 2 bases; nucleotides outside the gene matches: 5.

This clonotype showed up just once. The V and J genes are TRBV10-3 and TRBJ2-3; the match to TRBD2 covers 14 bases. The CDR3 is made up of 16 amino acids. CDR1 and CDR2 from the germline V gene are ENHRY and SYGVKD. V lost 10 bases, J lost 3 bases, and 9 bases stayed unmatched. The CDR3 here is CASSGLAGGITDTQYF. CDR3 DNA: TGTGCCAGCTCAGGACTAGCGGGAGGAATTACAGATACGCAGTATTTT.

This chain uses TRBV6-1 with TRBJ2-7; D assignment may be TRBD1 or TRBD2 (5 bases each). The CDR3 consists of 13 residues. Germline V gene data show CDR1 as MNHNS and CDR2 as SASEGT. Trimming pared 5 bases from V and 6 bases from J, leaving 14 bases between. CDR3 sequence reads: CASSLGPSGEQYF. As DNA, the CDR3 is TGTGCCAGCAGTCTGGGACCCTCGGGCGAGCAGTACTTC.

Concerning this clonotype itself: One junction end does not reproduce the germline sequence, and a read error may be involved. The chain couples TRBV20-1 to TRBJ2-3; D is perhaps TRBD1 or TRBD2 (5 bases each). Germline V lookup: CDR1 DFQATT, CDR2 SNEGSKA (reference sequence). The CDR3 consists of 15 residues. The DNA for the CDR3 is TGCAGCGCTAGAGATTACGAGGGGATCACAGATACGCAGTATTTT. Translating gives CSARDYEGITDTQYF.

Ten or more counts support this clonotype. This chain links TRBV7-9 with TRBJ1-3, with D perhaps TRBD1 (5 bases). Germline values: CDR1 SEHNR, CDR2 FQNEAQ (reference sequence). This CDR3 region has 17 residues. The V end lost 5 bases, the J end lost 0 bases, and 17 bases lay between the germline ends. The CDR3: CASSLDLRQFSGNTIYF. CDR3 coding DNA: TGTGCCAGCAGCCTTGATTTGAGACAGTTCTCTGGAAACACCATATATTTT. Based on the CDR3 plus reference TRBV7-9 and TRBJ1-3, the full variable domain is DTGVSQNPRHKITKRGQNVTFRCDPISEHNRLYWYRQTLGQGPEFLTYFQNEAQLEKSRLLSDRFSAERPKGSFSTLEIQRTEQGDSAMYLCASSLDLRQFSGNTIYFGEGSWLTVV.

The chain carries TRBV10-1 and TRBJ2-1; 9 positions agree with TRBD1. Germline V gene sequence: CDR1 WNHNN, CDR2 SYGVQD (reference sequence). J lost 7 bases, V lost 7 bases, and 5 bases had no gene match. This CDR3 contains 13 residues. CDR3: CASTGQGLNEQFF. In DNA form, the CDR3 reads TGCGCCAGCACTGGACAGGGGTTGAATGAGCAGTTCTTC.

The rearrangement uses TRBV5-1 and TRBJ2-7, with TRBD1 matching 8 bases. Germline V CDR1 and CDR2: SGHRS, YFSETQ. V dropped 3 bases and J dropped 0; count of bases not matched to a gene: 8. This CDR3 has 16 amino acids. The CDR3 here is CASSSDRGTHSYEQYF. The CDR3 DNA sequence: TGCGCCAGCAGCTCAGACAGGGGCACGCACTCCTACGAGCAGTACTTC.

This clonotype was observed a single time. The V gene is TRBV29-1, the J gene TRBJ2-1, with TRBD2 matching 7 bases. The germline V gene encodes CDR1 SQVTM and CDR2 ANQGSEA. The CDR3 has 13 amino acids. The V and J ends lost 3 bases and 7 bases, in that order; junction bases with no gene match: 6. CDR3 in DNA: TGCAGCGTTGAGGGGACTAAGCGGAATGAGCAGTTCTTC. It translates to CSVEGTKRNEQFF.

The chain combines TRBV20-1 with TRBJ1-1, with TRBD1 matching 8 bases. The CDR3 extends over 16 amino acids. Unmatched junction bases numbered 12, after V lost 5 bases and J lost 1 base. Germline V gives CDR1 DFQATT, CDR2 SNEGSKA (reference sequence). In nucleotides, the CDR3 is TGCAGTGCTGCCTCGGCCAGGGGGCTTCGGAACACTGAAGCTTTCTTT. This gives the protein CSAASARGLRNTEAFF.

The CDR3 sequence is CASSLAGRGRGSPLHF. The DNA of the CDR3 is TGTGCCAGCAGCTTAGCGGGCAGGGGAAGGGGATCACCCCTCCACTTT. The genes are TRBV7-3 and TRBJ1-6; possibly TRBD1 for D (6 bases). V shed 2 bases and J shed 10 bases, with 18 bases lying between them. The CDR3 runs 16 residues. CDR1 and CDR2 from the germline V gene are SGHTA and FQGTGA.

The chain combines TRBV7-9 with TRBJ2-7, with no clear D. The germline V gene encodes CDR1 SEHNR and CDR2 FQNEAQ (reference sequence). This CDR3 comprises 14 residues. With 4 bases removed from V and 3 bases from J, the gap between germline ends came to 13 bases. CDR3 amino acids: CASSSEMGVYEQYF. The CDR3, as DNA: TGTGCCAGCAGCTCCGAGATGGGTGTCTACGAGCAGTACTTC.

The chain joins TRBV2 to TRBJ2-3, with 10 bases aligning to TRBD1. Germline trimming cut 5 bases from V and 6 bases from J; bases unmatched to any gene: 8. CDR1 is SNHLY, CDR2 FYNNEI, per germline. CDR3 size: 15 residues. CDR3 amino acids: CASSIIRDRGDTQYF. The CDR3 DNA reads as TGTGCCAGCAGTATAATCCGGGACAGGGGTGATACGCAGTATTTT.

The V and J genes are TRBV7-6 and TRBJ2-7, with 8 bases that match TRBD2. CDR3 length: 15 residues. CDR1 SGHVS and CDR2 FNYEAQ come from the germline V gene. Unmatched junction bases numbered 8, after V lost 4 bases and J lost 3 bases. CDR3 residues: CASSSGGAQGYEQYF. CDR3 coding DNA: TGTGCCAGCAGCTCCGGGGGGGCGCAAGGCTACGAGCAGTACTTC.

V is TRBV7-9 and J is TRBJ1-6; D ambiguous. The ends were cut back, 2 bases at V and 7 bases at J, with 18 bases in the middle. This CDR3 contains 17 residues. CDR1 is SEHNR and CDR2 is FQNEAQ in the germline V gene (reference sequence). CDR3 region: CASSLSGRAEQNSPLHF. The CDR3 DNA follows: TGTGCCAGCAGCTTATCGGGTAGGGCAGAACAGAATTCACCCCTCCACTTT. Filled out from reference TRBV7-9 and TRBJ1-6, the complete variable domain reads DTGVSQNPRHKITKRGQNVTFRCDPISEHNRLYWYRQTLGQGPEFLTYFQNEAQLEKSRLLSDRFSAERPKGSFSTLEIQRTEQGDSAMYLCASSLSGRAEQNSPLHFGNGTRLTVT.

This clonotype was recorded once. This chain uses TRBV20-1 with TRBJ1-2; 7 positions match TRBD1. The CDR3 runs to 13 residues. J lost 8 bases, V lost 5 bases, and 11 bases had no gene match. CDR1 and CDR2 from the germline V gene are DFQATT and SNEGSKA (reference sequence). The CDR3 DNA is TGCAGTGCTGTACAACAGGGGACCGGGGGCTACACCTTC. This codes for CSAVQQGTGGYTF.

V is TRBV20-1 and J is TRBJ2-3; TRBD1 aligns across 7 bases. This CDR3 is built from 12 residues. Germline V CDR1 and CDR2: DFQATT, SNEGSKA (reference sequence). CDR3 nucleotide sequence: TGCAGCCACGAGCGGTCAGGGGGTACGCAGTATTTT. Its protein product is CSHERSGGTQYF.

This clonotype was seen only once. The V call is TRBV7-9, the J call TRBJ1-1, with D perhaps matching TRBD1 (5 bases). This CDR3 is built from 16 residues. V shed 5 bases and J shed 1 base, with 17 bases lying between them. Germline V gene sequence: CDR1 SEHNR, CDR2 FQNEAQ (reference sequence). The CDR3 region is CASSPTPGEGNTEAFF. The CDR3 DNA follows: TGTGCCAGCAGCCCCACCCCGGGGGAAGGGAACACTGAAGCTTTCTTT.

The chain has TRBV12-3 or TRBV12-4 and TRBJ1-1, with D unresolved. The CDR3 loop spans 13 amino acids. Trimming took 2 bases from V and 10 from J, leaving 14 bases between them. This CDR3 reads CASSLNTGLRAFF. DNA for the CDR3: TGTGCCAGCAGTTTAAATACCGGCTTGAGAGCTTTCTTT.

This rearrangement joins TRBV9 to TRBJ1-1, with D unresolved. V was pared by 2 bases and J by 3 bases, with 14 bases between. The CDR3 has 15 residues. Germline loops: CDR1 SGDLS, CDR2 YYNGEE. The CDR3 DNA sequence: TGTGCCAGCAGCGTTAGGCCCGCGGGTTACACTGAAGCTTTCTTT. Translating it yields CASSVRPAGYTEAFF.

The rearrangement links TRBV20-1 to TRBJ1-2, with a tentative D call TRBD1 (6 bases). V lost 5 bases and J 2 bases, leaving 15 bases between the germline ends. CDR3 length equals 14 residues. Germline values: CDR1 DFQATT, CDR2 SNEGSKA (reference sequence). CDR3 residues: CSAGITGYNYGYTF. The CDR3 nucleotides read TGCAGTGCTGGAATTACAGGGTACAACTATGGCTACACCTTC.

The rearrangement uses TRBV24-1 and TRBJ2-5, with D perhaps matching TRBD1 (5 bases). Trimming removed 9 bases at V and 3 bases at J, with 19 bases between. Germline lookup yields CDR1 KGHDR and CDR2 SFDVKD. CDR3 size: 15 residues. For the CDR3, the DNA is TGTGCCACCCCGCTAAGTGTGGGGCCGAAAGAGACCCAGTACTTC. Protein product: CATPLSVGPKETQYF.

This clonotype was observed once. Mismatch with germline at one junction end may stem from a read error. V is TRBV10-3 and J is TRBJ2-3, with D unclear. The CDR3 sequence is 12 residues long. From germline, CDR1 is ENHRY and CDR2 SYGVKD. The CDR3: CAISGLGDTQYF. The CDR3 DNA reads as TGTGCCATAAGTGGTCTGGGAGATACGCAGTATTTT.